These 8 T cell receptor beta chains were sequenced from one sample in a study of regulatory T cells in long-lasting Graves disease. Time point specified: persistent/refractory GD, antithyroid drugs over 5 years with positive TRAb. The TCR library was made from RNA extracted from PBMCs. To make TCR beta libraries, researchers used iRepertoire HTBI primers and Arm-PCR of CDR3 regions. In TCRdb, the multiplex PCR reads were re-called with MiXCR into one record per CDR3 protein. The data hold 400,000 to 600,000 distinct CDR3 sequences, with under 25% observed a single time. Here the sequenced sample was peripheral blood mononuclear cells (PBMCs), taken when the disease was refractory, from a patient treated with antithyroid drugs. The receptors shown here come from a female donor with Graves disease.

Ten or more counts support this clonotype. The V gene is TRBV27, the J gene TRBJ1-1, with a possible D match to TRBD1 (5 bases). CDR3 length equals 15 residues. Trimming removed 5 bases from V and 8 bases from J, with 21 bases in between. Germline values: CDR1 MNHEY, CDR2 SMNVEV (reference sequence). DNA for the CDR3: TGTGCCAGCAGTCCCACATGGGACCGCCATGCAGAAGCTTTCTTT. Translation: CASSPTWDRHAEAFF.

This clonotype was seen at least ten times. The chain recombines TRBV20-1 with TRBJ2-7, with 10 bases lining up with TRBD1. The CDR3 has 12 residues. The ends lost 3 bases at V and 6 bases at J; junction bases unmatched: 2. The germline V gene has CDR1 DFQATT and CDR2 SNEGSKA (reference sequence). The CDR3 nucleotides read TGCAGTGCTAGGACAGGGGGCCGCGAGCAGTACTTC. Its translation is CSARTGGREQYF.

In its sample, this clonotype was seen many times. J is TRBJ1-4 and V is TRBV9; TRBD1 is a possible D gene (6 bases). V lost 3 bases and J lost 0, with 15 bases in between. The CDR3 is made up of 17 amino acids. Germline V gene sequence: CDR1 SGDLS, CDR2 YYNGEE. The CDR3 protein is CASSGGQPTTTNEKLFF. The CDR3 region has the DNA TGTGCCAGCAGCGGAGGACAGCCTACGACAACTAATGAAAAACTGTTTTTT.

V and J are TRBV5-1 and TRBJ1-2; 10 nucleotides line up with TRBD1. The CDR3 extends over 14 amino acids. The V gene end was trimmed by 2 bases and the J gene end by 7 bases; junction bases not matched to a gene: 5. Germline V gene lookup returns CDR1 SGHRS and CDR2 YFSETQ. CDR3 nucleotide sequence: TGCGCCAGCAGCTTTGGACAGGGGGAAGCTGGCTACACCTTC. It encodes CASSFGQGEAGYTF.

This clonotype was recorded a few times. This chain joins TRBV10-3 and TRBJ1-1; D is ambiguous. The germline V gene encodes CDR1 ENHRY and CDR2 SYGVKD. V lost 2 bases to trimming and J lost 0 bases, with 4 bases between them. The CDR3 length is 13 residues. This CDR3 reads CAISERMNTEAFF. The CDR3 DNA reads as TGTGCCATCAGTGAGCGTATGAACACTGAAGCTTTCTTT.

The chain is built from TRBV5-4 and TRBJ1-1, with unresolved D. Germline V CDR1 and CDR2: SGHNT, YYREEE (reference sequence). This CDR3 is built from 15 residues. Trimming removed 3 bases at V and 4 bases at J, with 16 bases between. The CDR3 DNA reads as TGTGCCAGCAGCTCCGACACCGCCCGGGGCACTGAAGCTTTCTTT. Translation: CASSSDTARGTEAFF.

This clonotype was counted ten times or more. The CDR3 coding sequence is TGTGCCAGCAGCTTAACCCCGGGTACAGGGGCCGGGGAGCTGTTTTTT. This codes for CASSLTPGTGAGELFF. This chain links TRBV11-2 with TRBJ2-2; 7 bases match TRBD1. The CDR3 consists of 16 residues. The J segment lost 6 bases and the V segment lost 2 bases, leaving 9 bases of the junction unmatched. The germline V gene encodes CDR1 SGHAT and CDR2 FQNNGV.

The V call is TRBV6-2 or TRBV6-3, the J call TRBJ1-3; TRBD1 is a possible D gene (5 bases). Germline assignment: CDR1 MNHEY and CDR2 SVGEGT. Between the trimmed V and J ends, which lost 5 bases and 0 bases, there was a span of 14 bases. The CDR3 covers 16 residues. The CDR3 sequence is CASSDPWGPSGNTIYF. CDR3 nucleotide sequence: TGTGCCAGCAGTGATCCGTGGGGACCCTCTGGAAACACCATATATTTT.